A selection of T cell receptor beta chains follows, all from one sample in a study of cytomegalovirus exposure and HLA in healthy donors. Generated by immunoSEQ multiplex PCR, the TCRdb table keeps only in-frame clones and is missing some. This repertoire includes some 120,000 clones. The specimen was PBMCs. The receptors were gathered from a man aged 30-40 years in good health and CMV-seronegative. CDR3s include the opening cysteine and the closing phenylalanine or tryptophan. The order of the fields is J gene, CDR3 length, D gene, V gene, CDR3 protein, CDR3 DNA. D genes are given only for firm matches.

>TRBJ1-1|15|.|TRBV7-9
CASSLEGLEGTEAFF
TGTGCCAGCAGCTTAGAGGGTTTAGAGGGCACTGAAGCTTTCTTT
>TRBJ2-7|12|.|TRBV11-3
CASSLQGGEQYF
TGTGCCAGCAGCTTGCAGGGTGGCGAGCAGTACTTC
>TRBJ1-5|16|.|TRBV6-6
CASSFPAGGEDQPQHF
TGTGCCAGCAGTTTCCCAGCGGGGGGCGAGGATCAGCCCCAGCATTTT
>TRBJ2-2|13|.|TRBV7-2
CASSSGVTGELFF
TGTGCCAGCAGCTCGGGAGTTACCGGGGAGCTGTTTTTT
>TRBJ2-7|11|.|TRBV5-6
CASSLYREQYF
TGTGCCAGCAGCTTGTACAGGGAGCAGTACTTC
>TRBJ1-3|18|TRBD1|TRBV7-2
CASSPSLAGGASGNTIYF
TGTGCCAGCAGCCCCTCCTTAGCAGGGGGCGCCTCCGGAAACACCATATATTTT
>TRBJ2-2|16|.|TRBV11-3
CASSLRRRADTGELFF
TGTGCCAGCAGCTTACGAAGGCGGGCAGACACCGGGGAGCTGTTTTTT
>TRBJ1-4|15|.|TRBV28
CASSVLVGLQEKLFF
TGTGCCAGCAGCGTCCTAGTAGGCCTTCAGGAAAAACTGTTTTTT
>TRBJ1-1|13|.|TRBV6-1
CASTVGRRTEAFF
TGTGCCAGCACCGTGGGCCGACGGACTGAAGCTTTCTTT
>TRBJ2-3|15|TRBD2|TRBV7-3
CASSWTSGGGDTQYF
TGTGCCAGCAGCTGGACTAGCGGGGGGGGAGATACGCAGTATTTT
>TRBJ1-4|17|TRBD1|TRBV7-9
CASSFRQGAATNEKLFF
TGTGCCAGCAGCTTCAGACAGGGGGCCGCAACTAATGAAAAACTGTTTTTT
>TRBJ2-1|16|TRBD2|TRBV7-9
CASSPGTSGGTYEQFF
TGTGCCAGCAGCCCCGGGACTAGCGGGGGAACCTATGAGCAGTTCTTC
>TRBJ2-3|15|.|TRBV30
CAWSVGGAGADTQYF
TGTGCCTGGAGTGTGGGGGGGGCTGGGGCAGATACGCAGTATTTT
>TRBJ2-1|14|TRBD1|TRBV11-3
CASSLATGSDEQFF
TGTGCCAGCAGCTTAGCGACAGGGTCAGATGAGCAGTTCTTC
>TRBJ2-2|15|TRBD1|TRBV5-1
CASSVGQGNTGELFF
TGCGCCAGCAGCGTGGGACAGGGAAACACCGGGGAGCTGTTTTTT
>TRBJ1-5|14|.|TRBV5-6
CASSLGHLSQPQHF
TGTGCCAGCAGCTTGGGACACCTCTCTCAGCCCCAGCATTTT
>TRBJ2-7|15|TRBD1|TRBV6-1
CASSPWDRTPAEQYF
TGTGCCAGCAGCCCCTGGGACAGAACTCCGGCCGAGCAGTACTTC
>TRBJ1-2|14|.|TRBV6-5
CASSKRQGNYGYTF
TGTGCCAGCAGTAAACGTCAGGGAAACTATGGCTACACCTTC
>TRBJ2-3|14|TRBD2|TRBV15
CATKGAGGTDTQYF
TGTGCCACCAAAGGAGCGGGGGGCACAGATACGCAGTATTTT
>TRBJ1-2|17|TRBD1|TRBV9
CASSAAYRQGWGYGYTF
TGTGCCAGCAGCGCCGCTTACAGACAGGGTTGGGGGTATGGCTACACCTTC
>TRBJ2-7|15|TRBD1|TRBV7-9
CASSPPGTGYGEQYF
TGTGCCAGCAGCCCCCCCGGGACAGGGTACGGCGAGCAGTACTTC
>TRBJ2-5|13|.|TRBV7-9
CASSLGTGETQYF
TGTGCCAGCAGCTTAGGTACAGGAGAGACCCAGTACTTC
>TRBJ2-7|14|.|TRBV10-3
CAIGARLKAYEQYF
TGTGCCATCGGGGCCAGACTGAAGGCCTACGAGCAGTACTTC
>TRBJ1-3|15|TRBD1|TRBV7-6
CASSPRTGNGNTIYF
TGTGCCAGCAGCCCCAGGACAGGGAATGGAAACACCATATATTTT
>TRBJ1-5|16|.|TRBV19
CASSGGPKNSNQPQHF
TGTGCCAGTTCGGGGGGTCCGAAGAATAGCAATCAGCCCCAGCATTTT
>TRBJ2-7|15|TRBD1|TRBV5-4
CASSWAATGVSEQYF
TGTGCCAGCAGCTGGGCCGCGACAGGGGTGTCCGAGCAGTACTTC
>TRBJ2-3|16|TRBD2|TRBV5-1
CASSPGLAGVPDTQYF
TGCGCCAGCAGCCCTGGACTAGCGGGGGTTCCAGATACGCAGTATTTT
>TRBJ2-7|14|.|TRBV5-6
CASDRRGNSYEQYF
TGTGCCAGCGATCGAAGGGGGAACTCCTACGAGCAGTACTTC
>TRBJ1-1|17|.|TRBV27
CASSFIPVGGVGTEAFF
TGTGCCAGCAGTTTTATCCCCGTAGGGGGGGTGGGCACTGAAGCTTTCTTT
>TRBJ2-7|14|.|TRBV28
CATHYRQEGYEQYF
TGTGCCACCCACTACAGGCAGGAGGGGTACGAGCAGTACTTC
>TRBJ2-5|15|TRBD1|TRBV4-2
CASSQERTGSETQYF
TGTGCCAGCAGCCAAGAAAGGACAGGGTCTGAGACCCAGTACTTC
>TRBJ2-2|17|TRBD2|TRBV7-2
CASSLGPGGAGGGELFF
TGTGCCAGCAGCTTAGGACCCGGGGGGGCCGGGGGCGGGGAGCTGTTTTTT
>TRBJ1-1|13|.|TRBV9
CASNLQGSIEAFF
TGTGCCAGCAACTTACAGGGTTCGATTGAAGCTTTCTTT
>TRBJ2-1|17|TRBD1|TRBV2
CASSKDRANLSYNEQFF
TGTGCCAGCAGTAAGGACAGGGCCAACCTCTCCTACAATGAGCAGTTCTTC
>TRBJ1-1|16|TRBD1|TRBV4-3
CASSQSGTEMNTEAFF
TGCGCCAGCAGCCAATCCGGGACAGAGATGAACACTGAAGCTTTCTTT
>TRBJ1-5|14|TRBD1|TRBV19
CASSLRGSNQPQHF
TGTGCCAGTAGCCTCAGGGGGAGCAATCAGCCCCAGCATTTT